The present entry profiles one T cell receptor beta chain with its context. Its antigen is still unknown. Researchers ran the PCR with 60 Vbeta and 13 Jbeta primers. Clones were read by immunoSEQ multiplex PCR, and TCRdb kept only the in-frame ones, dropping some. This sample yields 130,000 or so clones, of which roughly 86% are seen a single time; roughly 2% belongs to the top ten. The sample comes from a study of cytomegalovirus exposure and HLA in healthy donors. Study context: There were about 86 million unique TCRs (from HLA-typed donors) in an early data release.

Overall study results and limits: Most TCR sequences showed up rarely, but some public TCRs showed up in many donors. Overall, under 200 TCR beta chains were annotated as cytomegalovirus-associated.

Healthy bone marrow donors made up the cohort. The TCR was taken from a man aged 18 to 29 in good health and CMV-seronegative. The source material was PBMCs.

The CDR3 DNA reads as TGTGCCAGCAGCCCGAAAGGGGGTAACACCGGGGAGCTGTTTTTT. It translates to CASSPKGGNTGELFF. V usage is TRBV7-3 and J usage is TRBJ2-2; tentatively, D is TRBD1 (6 bases). Germline-derived CDR1 and CDR2 are SGHTA and FQGTGA. V gave up 5 bases and J gave up 2 bases, with 12 bases separating them. This CDR3 comprises 15 residues.